The 7 T cell receptor beta chains below were found in one sample sequenced in a study of blood T cell repertoires in COVID-19. Generated by immunoSEQ multiplex PCR, the TCRdb table keeps only in-frame clones and is missing some. The sample includes more than 200,000 clones, around 88% of them seen just once. Material for sequencing was PBMCs or T cells enriched from blood (not recorded which). The receptor set was obtained from a woman in her twenties or thirties who had recovered from COVID-19.

The chain couples TRBV6-1 to TRBJ2-1; D possibly corresponds to TRBD2 (6 bases). Trimming shortened V by 1 base and J by 10 bases, and 14 bases separated the two germline ends. The germline V gene encodes CDR1 MNHNS and CDR2 SASEGT. This CDR3 is 14 amino acids long. CDR3 sequence: CASSEDRDFGEQFF. The CDR3, as DNA: TGTGCCAGCAGTGAAGACCGGGACTTCGGCGAGCAGTTCTTC.

Worth noting for this clone: This same CDR3 is encoded by further DNA sequences in the sample. V is TRBV28 and J is TRBJ1-6; the match to TRBD1 covers 8 bases. The V segment lost 4 bases and the J segment 5 bases; nucleotides outside the gene matches: 4. CDR3 size: 15 residues. Germline lookup yields CDR1 MDHEN and CDR2 SYDVKM. The CDR3 sequence: CASSSGQGNNSPLHF. The DNA of the CDR3 is TGTGCCAGCAGTTCAGGACAGGGCAATAATTCACCCCTCCACTTT.

The chain couples TRBV4-3 to TRBJ1-4; possible D gene TRBD1, 6 bases. The CDR3 is 16 amino acids. The V end lost 4 bases, the J end lost 4 bases, and 16 bases lay between the germline ends. Germline V gene lookup returns CDR1 LGHNA and CDR2 YSLEER. In DNA, the CDR3 is TGCGCCAGCAGCCCCAGCGGGGAGGGGGGTAATGAAAAACTGTTTTTT. Its protein product is CASSPSGEGGNEKLFF.

The genes are TRBV7-6 and TRBJ2-5, with 8 bases lining up with TRBD2. J was trimmed by 1 base and V by 3 bases; bases with no gene match: 7. Germline CDR1 is SGHVS and CDR2 is FNYEAQ. The CDR3 loop spans 16 amino acids. The CDR3 nucleotides read TGTGCCAGCAGCTTGGCAGCGGGAGCCGTCCAAGAGACCCAGTACTTC. It is translated as CASSLAAGAVQETQYF.

The chain has TRBV5-4 and TRBJ2-1; 8 bases map to TRBD2. Germline V gene lookup returns CDR1 SGHNT and CDR2 YYREEE (reference sequence). The junction had 8 bases not matched to a gene; V was cut back by 4 bases and J by 2 bases. This CDR3 region has 16 residues. The CDR3 is CASSRGASGPYNEQFF. The CDR3, as DNA: TGTGCCAGCAGCAGGGGAGCTAGCGGGCCCTACAATGAGCAGTTCTTC.

This chain joins TRBV2 and TRBJ1-1; 11 nucleotides align to TRBD1. Unmatched junction bases numbered 2, after V lost 5 bases and J lost 0 bases. The V gene's germline CDR1 is SNHLY and CDR2 FYNNEI. The CDR3 has 15 residues. The CDR3 nucleotides are TGTGCCAGCAGTTTGGACAGGGGGCTGAACACTGAAGCTTTCTTT. This encodes CASSLDRGLNTEAFF. Supplemented by reference TRBV2 and TRBJ1-1, the full variable domain reads EPEVTQTPSHQVTQMGQEVILRCVPISNHLYFYWYRQILGQKVEFLVSFYNNEISEKSEIFDDQFSVERPDGSNFTLKIRSTKLEDSAMYFCASSLDRGLNTEAFFGQGTRLTVV.

This chain uses TRBV30 with TRBJ1-1; possibly TRBD1 for D (5 bases). The CDR3 sequence is 14 residues long. The germline V and J ends were trimmed by 2 bases and 5 bases, with 15 bases remaining between them. Germline V gene sequence: CDR1 GTSNPN, CDR2 SVGIG (reference sequence). The CDR3 protein is CAWSPQIKGTEAFF. CDR3 coding DNA: TGTGCCTGGAGTCCCCAAATAAAGGGGACTGAAGCTTTCTTT.